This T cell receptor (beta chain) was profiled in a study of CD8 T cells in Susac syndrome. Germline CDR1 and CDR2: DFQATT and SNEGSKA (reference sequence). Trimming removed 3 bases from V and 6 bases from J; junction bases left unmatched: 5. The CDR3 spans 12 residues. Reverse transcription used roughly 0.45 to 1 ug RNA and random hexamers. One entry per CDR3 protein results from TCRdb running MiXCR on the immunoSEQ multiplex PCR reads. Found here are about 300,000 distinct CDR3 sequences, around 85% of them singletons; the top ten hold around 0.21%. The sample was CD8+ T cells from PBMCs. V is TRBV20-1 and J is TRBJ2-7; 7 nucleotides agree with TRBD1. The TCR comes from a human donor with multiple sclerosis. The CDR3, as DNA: TGCAGTGCTAGGGGGACAGTTAGCGAGCAGTACTTC. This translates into CSARGTVSEQYF.